The rows below give T cell receptor beta chains drawn from one sample of a study of cytomegalovirus exposure and HLA in healthy donors. Only in-frame clones appear in the TCRdb table, and some are missing; sequencing was by immunoSEQ multiplex PCR. The sample records approximately 100,000 clones, about 74% being singletons. Source material: PBMCs. Every receptor here comes from a woman aged 18-30 years in good health and CMV-seropositive. CDR3s include the opening cysteine and the closing phenylalanine or tryptophan. A D gene is named only where the DNA matches it firmly. Size tells how often a clone was seen (once, few, many) or the class of an expanded clone, and some rows leave it out.

.	.	TRBJ2-5	TRBV5-1	CASSSGTSQETQYF	TGCGCCAGCAGCTCAGGGACTTCTCAAGAGACCCAGTACTTC
.	TRBD1	TRBJ2-3	TRBV28	CASSPDRGRITDTQYF	TGTGCCAGCAGTCCCGACAGGGGACGAATCACAGATACGCAGTATTTT
.	TRBD1	TRBJ2-3	TRBV6-1	CASREWTGVADTQYF	TGTGCCAGCAGGGAATGGACAGGGGTGGCAGATACGCAGTATTTT
.	TRBD1	TRBJ2-7	TRBV11-2	CASSRGGQFREQYF	TGTGCCAGCAGCCGTGGGGGACAGTTTCGGGAGCAGTACTTC
few	TRBD2	TRBJ2-1	TRBV2	CASSEAGLAGHEQFF	TGTGCCAGCAGTGAAGCAGGGCTAGCGGGGCATGAGCAGTTCTTC
.	.	TRBJ2-2	TRBV4-3	CASSQVYGDTGELFF	TGCGCCAGCAGCCAAGTTTACGGGGACACCGGGGAGCTGTTTTTT
.	TRBD2	TRBJ2-3	TRBV10-3	CAISEAGTSGNHLDTQYF	TGTGCCATCAGTGAGGCCGGGACTAGCGGGAACCACCTAGATACGCAGTATTTT
.	TRBD2	TRBJ2-3	TRBV4-1	CASSQGTSADTQYF	TGCGCCAGCAGCCAAGGGACTAGCGCAGATACGCAGTATTTT
.	.	TRBJ1-1	TRBV2	CASSGLVGGTEAFF	TGTGCCAGCAGTGGACTTGTGGGTGGCACTGAAGCTTTCTTT
.	TRBD2	TRBJ2-7	TRBV30	CAWSGTSNYEQYF	TGTGCCTGGAGCGGGACTAGCAACTACGAGCAGTACTTC
.	.	TRBJ2-3	TRBV19	CASKSPTDTQYF	TGTGCCAGTAAGAGTCCCACAGATACGCAGTATTTT
few	.	TRBJ2-1	TRBV7-6	CASSLEISGYNEQFF	TGTGCCAGCAGCTTAGAGATTAGCGGCTACAATGAGCAGTTCTTC
.	TRBD2	TRBJ2-2	TRBV7-3	CASSLGAGLAGDTGELFF	TGTGCCAGCAGCTTAGGCGCGGGACTAGCGGGGGACACCGGGGAGCTGTTTTTT
.	.	TRBJ2-7	TRBV7-9	CASSLVGYEQYF	TGTGCCAGCAGCTTAGTCGGCTACGAGCAGTACTTC
.	TRBD1	TRBJ2-7	TRBV28	CASSFRTGGSYEQYF	TGTGCCAGCAGTTTTAGGACAGGAGGCTCCTACGAGCAGTACTTC
.	.	TRBJ1-5	TRBV18	CASSPGRSGNQPQHF	TGTGCCAGCTCACCAGGCAGGTCGGGGAATCAGCCCCAGCATTTT
once	.	TRBJ2-1	TRBV7-9	CASSPTRVDEQFF	TGTGCCAGCAGCCCCACCCGGGTCGATGAGCAGTTCTTC
.	.	TRBJ2-3	TRBV30	CAWSKLGGTDTQYF	TGTGCCTGGAGTAAATTAGGGGGCACAGATACGCAGTATTTT
.	TRBD2	TRBJ2-3	TRBV7-8	CASSQGLAPSTDTQYF	TGTGCCAGCAGCCAGGGACTAGCGCCTAGCACAGATACGCAGTATTTT
few	.	TRBJ1-1	TRBV28	CASSLLGSLGLTEAFF	TGTGCCAGCAGTTTATTGGGGAGTCTCGGGCTGACTGAAGCTTTCTTT
once	.	TRBJ1-5	TRBV7-8	CASSLGGYQPQHF	TGTGCCAGCAGCTTAGGAGGGTATCAGCCCCAGCATTTT
.	.	TRBJ2-3	TRBV5-6	CASSLSLPWDTQYF	TGTGCCAGCAGCTTGTCACTACCTTGGGATACGCAGTATTTT
.	TRBD1	TRBJ2-7	TRBV28	CASTRPTTGYYEQYF	TGTGCCAGCACCAGACCCACGACAGGGTACTACGAGCAGTACTTC
.	.	TRBJ2-5	TRBV4-1	CASSQANRGQETQYF	TGCGCCAGCAGCCAAGCAAATCGGGGGCAAGAGACCCAGTACTTC
once	TRBD2	TRBJ2-1	TRBV20-1	CSAPTSGSQFF	TGCAGTGCACCCACTAGCGGGAGTCAGTTCTTC
many	.	TRBJ1-2	TRBV7-6	CASSLVQGANYGYTF	TGTGCCAGCAGCTTAGTGCAAGGGGCTAACTATGGCTACACCTTC
.	TRBD2	TRBJ2-3	TRBV6-1	CASSELPSGNVDTQYF	TGTGCCAGCAGTGAACTTCCTAGCGGGAATGTTGATACGCAGTATTTT
.	TRBD1	TRBJ2-7	TRBV29-1	CSVGQGDREQYF	TGCAGCGTTGGACAGGGGGATCGCGAGCAGTACTTC
.	TRBD2	TRBJ2-3	TRBV10-3	CAISELAGEWSDTQYF	TGTGCCATCAGTGAGCTAGCGGGAGAATGGTCAGATACGCAGTATTTT
.	.	TRBJ2-3	TRBV27	CASSLWMGQISTDTQYF	TGTGCCAGCAGTTTATGGATGGGACAAATCTCCACAGATACGCAGTATTTT
.	TRBD1	TRBJ2-2	TRBV14	CASSARGTGELFF	TGTGCCAGCAGCGCCAGGGGGACCGGGGAGCTGTTTTTT
few	.	TRBJ1-1	TRBV5-6	CASSLGQFEAFF	TGTGCCAGCAGCCTAGGACAGTTTGAAGCTTTCTTT
.	TRBD2	TRBJ2-1	TRBV6-6	CASRPGGSGNNEQFF	TGTGCCAGCAGACCCGGCGGTAGCGGGAACAATGAGCAGTTCTTC
.	.	TRBJ2-1	TRBV9	CASSAPGLASYNEQFF	TGTGCCAGCAGCGCCCCCGGGCTAGCGAGCTACAATGAGCAGTTCTTC
.	TRBD2	TRBJ2-7	TRBV12-5	CASGISGRAAYEQYF	TGTGCTAGTGGTATTAGCGGGAGGGCCGCCTACGAGCAGTACTTC
.	TRBD2	TRBJ2-1	TRBV9	CASSVAASGRAYNEQFF	TGTGCCAGCAGCGTAGCGGCTAGCGGGAGGGCCTACAATGAGCAGTTCTTC
few	.	TRBJ2-7	TRBV5-1	CASTPSSGEQYF	TGCGCCAGCACCCCAAGTTCAGGCGAGCAGTACTTC
.	TRBD1	TRBJ1-5	TRBV7-3	CASQGGQPMHYSNQPQHF	TGTGCCAGCCAGGGGGGACAGCCTATGCACTATAGCAATCAGCCCCAGCATTTT
.	.	TRBJ2-1	TRBV29-1	CSVGGSLGNEQFF	TGCAGCGTTGGCGGGTCCCTCGGCAATGAGCAGTTCTTC
.	.	TRBJ2-1	TRBV5-5	CASSLAVVVEQFF	TGTGCCAGCAGCTTGGCTGTAGTCGTTGAGCAGTTCTTC
.	.	TRBJ2-7	TRBV5-1	CASSSTAYEQYF	TGCGCCAGCAGCTCCACTGCTTACGAGCAGTACTTC
.	.	TRBJ1-5	TRBV4-1	CASSQFRGAGGNQPQHF	TGCGCCAGCAGCCAATTTCGGGGGGCGGGCGGCAATCAGCCCCAGCATTTT
.	TRBD2	TRBJ2-5	TRBV28	CASSPARGAGSYETQYF	TGTGCCAGCAGTCCTGCTAGGGGAGCGGGATCGTATGAGACCCAGTACTTC
.	TRBD2	TRBJ2-7	TRBV29-1	CSVEEFGLAVPYEQYF	TGCAGCGTTGAAGAATTTGGACTAGCGGTCCCCTACGAGCAGTACTTC
.	.	TRBJ2-3	TRBV5-1	CASSLRLADTQYF	TGCGCCAGCAGCTTACGCTTAGCAGATACGCAGTATTTT
few	TRBD1	TRBJ2-1	TRBV4-1	CASSRKGQGRNEQFF	TGCGCCAGCAGTCGTAAGGGACAGGGAAGGAATGAGCAGTTCTTC
.	.	TRBJ2-1	TRBV6-5	CASGGNSASYNEQFF	TGTGCCAGCGGCGGGAATAGCGCTTCCTACAATGAGCAGTTCTTC